What follows are 28 T cell receptor beta chains derived from one specimen sequenced in a study of T cells after yellow fever vaccination. Each CDR3 protein is one row after TCRdb ran MiXCR on the 5' RACE reads. The sample includes around 340,000 distinct CDR3 sequences, more than 8.5% of them seen just once. This sample comprised PBMCs, obtained on the day of the first yellow fever vaccination. These receptors all come from a man aged 18 to 35 who received the YFV17D yellow fever vaccine.

The CDR3 reads CASSVAAGNYEQYV. CDR3 in DNA: TGTGCCAGCAGTGTCGCAGCGGGGAACTACGAGCAGTACGTC. V is TRBV2 and J is TRBJ2-7, with 7 nucleotides matching TRBD2. The length of the CDR3 is 14 residues. Germline CDR1 reads SNHLY; CDR2 reads FYNNEI. The V segment lost 4 bases and the J segment 3 bases; nucleotides outside the gene matches: 6.

This clonotype has just a few counts. V usage is TRBV2 and J usage is TRBJ1-2; 7 nucleotides align to TRBD1. This CDR3 is built from 14 residues. In germline, CDR1 is SNHLY, CDR2 FYNNEI. Losses at the gene ends were 6 bases for V and 2 bases for J; bases not matched to a gene: 6. In nucleotides, the CDR3 is TGTGCCAGCAGGGAGGGACAGCTAAACTATGGCTACACCTTC. Encoded protein: CASREGQLNYGYTF.

This clonotype was found a few times. The chain links TRBV7-2 to TRBJ2-1; 8 positions match TRBD1. Germline trimming cut 1 base from V and 13 bases from J; bases unmatched to any gene: 6. The germline CDR1 and CDR2 sequences are SGHTA and FQGNSA. The length of the CDR3 is 13 residues. This CDR3 is CASSLVGQGSQFF. The CDR3 bases are TGTGCCAGCAGCTTAGTCGGACAGGGCTCACAGTTCTTC.

This clonotype was recorded at least ten times. This chain connects TRBV7-2 to TRBJ2-7, with D tentatively TRBD1 (5 bases). The CDR3 loop spans 14 amino acids. The V and J ends lost 1 base and 6 bases respectively, with 13 bases between them. The germline gives CDR1 SGHTA, CDR2 FQGNSA. CDR3 sequence (DNA): TGTGCCAGCAGCTTAGGGGGCGGACACATCGAGCAGTACGTC. Encoded protein: CASSLGGGHIEQYV.

V usage is TRBV11-2 and J usage is TRBJ2-2; D is uncertain. The CDR3 is made up of 15 amino acids. Germline V lookup: CDR1 SGHAT, CDR2 FQNNGV. Trimming removed 4 bases at V and 4 bases at J, with 13 bases between. The CDR3 protein is CASSSSPSGTGELFF. DNA of the CDR3: TGTGCCAGCAGCTCGTCCCCTTCTGGCACCGGGGAGCTGTTTTTT. Combining the CDR3 with reference TRBV11-2 and TRBJ2-2 gives the whole variable domain EAGVAQSPRYKIIEKRQSVAFWCNPISGHATLYWYQQILGQGPKLLIQFQNNGVVDDSQLPKDRFSAERLKGVDSTLKIQPAKLEDSAVYLCASSSSPSGTGELFFGEGSRLTVL.

The table lists this clonotype with many counts. The chain recombines TRBV7-2 with TRBJ2-6; weak D call: TRBD1 (5 bases). V shed 4 bases and J shed 1 base, with 8 bases lying between them. This CDR3 comprises 15 residues. Per germline, CDR1 SGHTA and CDR2 FQGNSA. CDR3 sequence (DNA): TGTGCCAGCAGCTCAGGGAATTCTGGGGCCAACGTCCTGACTTTC. This encodes CASSSGNSGANVLTF.

In this sample, this clonotype turned up a few times. The CDR3 nucleotides read TGCAGTGCTAGTGAGGGAGACACAGATACGCAGTATTTT. Translated, it gives CSASEGDTDTQYF. The gene calls are TRBV20-1 and TRBJ2-3; D possibly corresponds to TRBD2 (5 bases). V shed 3 bases and J shed 2 bases, with 9 bases lying between them. The germline CDR1 and CDR2 sequences are DFQATT and SNEGSKA (reference sequence). CDR3 length: 13 residues.

Only a few counts were recorded for this clonotype. The rearrangement joins TRBV7-9 to TRBJ1-1; tentatively, D is TRBD1 (5 bases). CDR1 is SEHNR and CDR2 is FQNEAQ in the germline V gene (reference sequence). The germline V and J ends were trimmed by 5 bases and 10 bases, with 11 bases remaining between them. The CDR3 is 11 residues long. The CDR3 nucleotides read TGTGCCAGCAGCACCGGGACGGGAGCTTTCTTT. Protein sequence: CASSTGTGAFF.

The chain employs TRBV28 and TRBJ2-1, with TRBD2 matching over 9 bases. The V segment lost 6 bases and the J segment 2 bases; nucleotides outside the gene matches: 14. Germline V gives CDR1 MDHEN, CDR2 SYDVKM. The CDR3 sequence is 18 residues long. The CDR3: CASSSLDASGDPYNEQFF. CDR3 bases: TGTGCCAGCAGCTCCCTCGATGCTAGCGGGGATCCCTACAATGAGCAGTTCTTC.

There are a few counts of this clonotype. This chain joins TRBV2 and TRBJ2-2; no definite D call. V dropped 2 bases and J dropped 5 bases, with 6 bases sitting between them. The CDR3 runs to 13 residues. Per the germline V gene, CDR1 is SNHLY and CDR2 is FYNNEI. The CDR3 protein is CASSERETGELFF. In DNA, the CDR3 is TGTGCCAGCAGTGAAAGAGAAACCGGGGAGCTGTTTTTT.

V is TRBV5-4 and J is TRBJ1-1; no reliable D call. This CDR3 region has 15 residues. CDR1 SGHNT and CDR2 YYREEE come from the germline V gene (reference sequence). The V and J ends lost 4 bases and 1 base respectively, with 14 bases between them. The CDR3 loop reads CASSPREVANTEAFF. For the CDR3, the DNA is TGTGCCAGCAGCCCCCGGGAGGTTGCGAACACTGAAGCTTTCTTT.

This clonotype was seen a handful of times. The chain employs TRBV12-3 or TRBV12-4 and TRBJ1-1; TRBD1 is a possible D gene (6 bases). V was trimmed by 8 bases and J by 1 base, leaving 11 bases between them. This CDR3 contains 13 residues. DNA for the CDR3: TGTGCCAGCCGGGACACAAGGAACACTGAAGCTTTCTTT. Translated, it gives CASRDTRNTEAFF.

V and J are TRBV5-1 and TRBJ1-2; unclear D gene. The ends were cut back, 1 base at V and 8 bases at J, with 15 bases in the middle. The length of the CDR3 is 14 residues. CDR1 is SGHRS, CDR2 YFSETQ, per germline. CDR3 loop: CASSLFSQVQGYTF. The CDR3 nucleotides read TGCGCCAGCAGCTTGTTTTCCCAGGTACAAGGCTACACCTTC.

This clonotype has just a few counts. The rearrangement uses TRBV2 and TRBJ2-1; TRBD1 aligns across 7 bases. Per germline, CDR1 SNHLY and CDR2 FYNNEI. V was clipped by 3 bases and J by 3 bases; unmatched bases: 5. The length of the CDR3 is 15 residues. The CDR3 sequence is CASSDGAGGYNEQFF. Written as DNA, the CDR3 is TGTGCCAGCAGTGATGGAGCAGGGGGCTACAATGAGCAGTTCTTC.

Only a few counts were recorded for this clonotype. V gene TRBV5-1 combines with J gene TRBJ2-6; D ambiguous. Germline V gene lookup returns CDR1 SGHRS and CDR2 YFSETQ. Trimming removed 0 bases from V and 0 bases from J, with 10 bases in between. The CDR3 totals 17 residues. The CDR3 region has the DNA TGCGCCAGCAGCTTGGACGGCAACCCCTCTGGGGCCAACGTCCTGACTTTC. This codes for CASSLDGNPSGANVLTF.

This clonotype showed up many times. This chain links TRBV29-1 with TRBJ1-2; maybe TRBD1 (6 bases). Between the trimmed V and J ends, which lost 6 bases and 4 bases, there was a span of 15 bases. Per germline, CDR1 SQVTM and CDR2 ANQGSEA. This CDR3 has 13 amino acids. CDR3 sequence (DNA): TGCAGCGTCTCACGGGACACTTCCTATGGCTACACCTTC. Residues: CSVSRDTSYGYTF.

The chain joins TRBV7-2 to TRBJ2-7; no definite D call. CDR3 length equals 15 residues. V was cut by 5 bases and J by 5 bases, with 19 bases left in between. Germline CDR1 and CDR2: SGHTA and FQGNSA. For the CDR3, the DNA is TGTGCCAGCAGCGCGAGGACGGCCCTGGCCGACGAGCAGTACTTC. Residues: CASSARTALADEQYF.

This clonotype was counted a few times. This may stem from a read error, because a much larger clone lies one nucleotide away. This sequence joins TRBV11-3 and TRBJ2-2, with D hard to call. The V end lost 1 base, the J end lost 4 bases, and 1 base lay between the germline ends. The germline gives CDR1 SGHNT, CDR2 YENEEA. This CDR3 is 12 amino acids long. The CDR3: CASSLVTGELFF. The CDR3 DNA reads as TGTGCCAGCAGCTTAGTCACCGGGGAGCTGTTTTTT. Full variable domain (remainder filled in from reference TRBV11-3 and TRBJ2-2): EAGVVQSPRYKIIEKKQPVAFWCNPISGHNTLYWYLQNLGQGPELLIRYENEEAVDDSQLPKDRFSAERLKGVDSTLKIQPAELGDSAVYLCASSLVTGELFFGEGSRLTVL.

This chain connects TRBV5-1 to TRBJ1-1; D not resolved. Trimming pared 2 bases from V and 2 bases from J, leaving 7 bases between. Germline V gene sequence: CDR1 SGHRS, CDR2 YFSETQ. The CDR3 covers 13 residues. Written as DNA, the CDR3 is TGCGCCAGCAGCTTAAGGCTTAACACTGAAGCTTTCTTT. Translation: CASSLRLNTEAFF.

The chain uses TRBV28 and TRBJ1-2, with 9 bases fitting TRBD1. After removal of 7 bases from V and 12 bases from J, the junction contained 18 bases not matched to a gene. This CDR3 comprises 15 residues. Germline CDR1 is MDHEN and CDR2 is SYDVKM. The DNA of the CDR3 is TGTGCCAGCATCAACAGTCCGGGACAGGGTAGCGGCCACACCTTC. Protein sequence: CASINSPGQGSGHTF.

This clonotype was observed a handful of times. The chain couples TRBV4-2 to TRBJ2-2; TRBD2 matches 12 bases. The germline gives CDR1 LGHNA, CDR2 YNFKEQ. This CDR3 has 18 residues. V lost 4 bases to trimming and J lost 6 bases; unmatched junction nucleotides: 12. Here the CDR3 DNA reads TGTGCCAGCAGCCGGGGTACTGAAGGACTAGCGGGGCCCGGGGAGCTGTTTTTT. Its protein product is CASSRGTEGLAGPGELFF.

This chain links TRBV10-3 with TRBJ2-1, with 13 bases matching TRBD2. CDR3 length equals 20 residues. In germline, CDR1 is ENHRY, CDR2 SYGVKD. Losses at the gene ends were 2 bases for V and 0 bases for J; bases not matched to a gene: 10. DNA for the CDR3: TGTGCCATCAGTGAGACCTGGACTAGCGGGGGCCAGGTCTCCTACAATGAGCAGTTCTTC. This sequence encodes CAISETWTSGGQVSYNEQFF.

CDR3 coding DNA: TGTGCCAGCAGGATCGTGGAGACCCAGTACTTC. As protein: CASRIVETQYF. J is TRBJ2-5 and V is TRBV11-2; D remains ambiguous. Deletions cut 6 bases from V and 5 bases from J, with 7 bases between. The CDR3 loop spans 11 amino acids. Germline V gene lookup returns CDR1 SGHAT and CDR2 FQNNGV.

This clonotype showed up many times. The chain employs TRBV12-3 or TRBV12-4 and TRBJ2-1; tentatively, D is TRBD2 (6 bases). The length of the CDR3 is 15 residues. V gave up 6 bases and J gave up 0 bases, with 12 bases separating them. CDR3: CASRGGPASYNEQFF. Here the CDR3 DNA reads TGTGCCAGCAGGGGGGGACCCGCCTCCTACAATGAGCAGTTCTTC.

This clonotype showed up just a few times. This sequence joins TRBV7-7 and TRBJ2-3; the D gene is possibly TRBD1 (6 bases). V lost 7 bases and J lost 6, with 14 bases in between. The CDR3 has 13 residues. From germline, CDR1 is SSHAT and CDR2 FNYEAQ (reference sequence). In DNA form, the CDR3 reads TGTGCCAGCACCACAGGGTATGCGGATACGCAGTATTTT. Protein sequence: CASTTGYADTQYF.

This clonotype was found a few times. The chain uses TRBV10-3 and TRBJ1-4, with TRBD1 matching over 8 bases. CDR3 length equals 16 residues. Trimming at V came to 3 bases and at J to 5 bases, leaving 8 bases not matched to a gene. Germline V CDR1 and CDR2: ENHRY, SYGVKD. This CDR3 is CAISDPTRTGNEKLFF. The CDR3 region has the DNA TGTGCCATCAGTGATCCGACCCGGACAGGGAATGAAAAACTGTTTTTT.

CDR3 amino acids: CASSDPATGTENYGYTF. CDR3 coding DNA: TGTGCCAGCAGTGACCCAGCCACCGGGACGGAGAACTATGGCTACACCTTC. This sequence joins TRBV6-1 and TRBJ1-2; maybe TRBD1 (5 bases). This CDR3 contains 17 residues. The V and J ends lost 3 bases and 2 bases respectively, with 19 bases between them. Germline CDR1 and CDR2: MNHNS and SASEGT.

This chain joins TRBV28 and TRBJ2-1, with 8 bases lining up with TRBD2. This CDR3 is 15 amino acids long. Germline V gene data show CDR1 as MDHEN and CDR2 as SYDVKM. After removal of 5 bases from V and 4 bases from J, the junction contained 7 bases not matched to a gene. The CDR3 is CASSTIGGAYNEQFF. The CDR3, as DNA: TGTGCCAGCAGTACAATCGGGGGGGCGTACAATGAGCAGTTCTTC. The full variable domain, with the rest looked up from reference TRBV28 and TRBJ2-1, is DVKVTQSSRYLVKRTGEKVFLECVQDMDHENMFWYRQDPGLGLRLIYFSYDVKMKEKGDIPEGYSVSREKKERFSLILESASTNQTSMYLCASSTIGGAYNEQFFGPGTRLTVL.